This entry describes one T cell receptor (beta chain). Its antigen is as yet unknown. A much larger clone lies a single base off, so this may be a read error. This CDR3 is missing its conserved last phenylalanine or tryptophan, likely due to a read error. Using RNA template, CDR3s of TCR alpha and beta were amplified with iRepertoire arm-PCR. One-step reverse transcription and amplification started from approximately 100-400 ng of tissue mRNA or PBMC total RNA. TCRdb re-derived calls from the multiplex PCR reads in MiXCR, one entry per CDR3 protein. The sample yields around 190,000 distinct CDR3 sequences, more than 35% seen once. This specimen belongs to a study of glioma-infiltrating T cells. Trimming removed 2 bases at V and 3 bases at J, with 8 bases between. The CDR3 runs 13 residues. Per the germline V gene, CDR1 is MNHEY and CDR2 is SVGAGI. The study's findings and limits: Tissue-blood divergence was below expectation in non-neoplastic patients, above in gliomas. Tissue and blood shared very few CDR3 sequences.

The chain couples TRBV6-5 to TRBJ2-7, with D possibly TRBD1 on 6 matching bases. The source is a human donor with low-grade glioma or glioblastoma, undergoing nonglioma brain surgery, or in good health (not recorded which). What was sequenced was glioma tissue, nonneoplastic brain tissue, or PBMCs (not recorded which). The CDR3 sequence: CASSYGQFYEQYL. CDR3 DNA sequence: TGTGCCAGCAGTTACGGACAGTTCTACGAGCAGTACTTA.